This T cell receptor beta chain was identified during a study of vaccination effects on CD4 cells after COVID-19. As for the study in general: The study sampled a couple of convalescent patients 16 days and one week before vaccination.

A few counts support this clone. Its antigen is still unknown. The protocol was immunoSEQ multiplex PCR, while the TCRdb copy is restricted to in-frame clones and leaves out a portion. The repertoire has 20,000 to 25,000 clones, about four fifths of them found once; the top ten carry 37%. Trimming cost V 4 bases and J 4 bases; bases outside gene matches: 6. The CDR3 is made up of 16 amino acids. The germline V gene has CDR1 SGHNT and CDR2 YENEEA. Expansion of antigen-specific CD4+ T cells with viral peptide pools was carried out by the ViraFEST assay before sequencing. Subsequent to 10 days of culture, CD4+ T cells were isolated. SARS-CoV-2 infected the person between March and December 2020, as confirmed by PCR.

This chain uses TRBV11-3 with TRBJ2-1; 11 bases fit TRBD2. The clonotype comes from a human donor who had a prior SARS-CoV-2 infection. The sequences come from CD4+ T cells from PBMCs cultured with a peptide pool, collected before COVID-19 vaccination. DNA for the CDR3: TGTGCCAGCAGCTCTCAGACTAGCGGGGATTACAATGAGCAGTTCTTC. Encoded protein: CASSSQTSGDYNEQFF.